This T cell receptor beta chain was identified during a study of blood T cell repertoires in COVID-19. Per the study methods: From reference gene primer amplification, estimates of nucleated cell counts were derived. Assay: immunoSEQ multiplex PCR; the TCRdb copy retains only in-frame clones and omits some. That table supplies the V and J calls and clone size; D and trimming were determined from the DNA. The repertoire holds hundreds of thousands of clones, with roughly 87% as singletons. The ends lost 0 bases at V and 5 bases at J; junction bases unmatched: 5. This CDR3 comprises 16 residues. Germline CDR1 and CDR2: SGHNT and YYREEE (reference sequence).

The chain uses TRBV5-4 and TRBJ2-2; 9 bases match TRBD2. Sequenced material: PBMCs or T cells enriched from blood (not recorded which). The source is a woman aged 25 to 39 with acute COVID-19. This CDR3 is CASSLALAGGTGELFF. The CDR3 DNA is TGTGCCAGCAGCTTGGCCCTCGCGGGGGGGACCGGGGAGCTGTTTTTT. The variable domain in full, completed from reference TRBV5-4 and TRBJ2-2, reads ETGVTQSPTHLIKTRGQQVTLRCSSQSGHNTVSWYQQALGQGPQFIFQYYREEENGRGNFPPRFSGLQFPNYSSELNVNALELDDSALYLCASSLALAGGTGELFFGEGSRLTVL.